This entry lists 18 T cell receptor beta chains sequenced from one sample in a study of radiation and T cells in renal cell carcinoma. Time point described: blood 2 weeks post-SBRT. Treatment in this sample: 15 Gy SBRT to primary tumor, nephrectomy 4 weeks later. Profiled with immunoSEQ multiplex PCR; TCRdb holds only in-frame clones, not every one. Of around 70,000 clones listed, roughly 87% are singletons. This specimen consisted of blood, obtained from a patient whose treatment included radiotherapy and nephrectomy. These receptors were obtained from a man in his 60s with renal cell carcinoma.

This clone is a singleton in its sample. CDR3 in DNA: TGTGCCAGCAGCCTGACAGGGGATGTTTCCAATCAGCCCCAGCATTTT. This gives the protein CASSLTGDVSNQPQHF. The J gene is TRBJ1-5, the V gene TRBV28, with 8 bases fitting TRBD1. V lost 6 bases, J lost 3 bases, and 10 bases stayed unmatched. Germline V gene sequence: CDR1 MDHEN, CDR2 SYDVKM. This CDR3 is 16 amino acids long.

The J gene is TRBJ1-4, the V gene TRBV19; D is ambiguous. Germline CDR1 and CDR2: LNHDA and SQIVND (reference sequence). With 6 bases removed from V and 3 bases from J, the gap between germline ends came to 17 bases. The CDR3 length is 16 residues. CDR3 bases: TGTGCCAGTAGCCCCCAACCAGCGCTTGCTAATGAAAAACTGTTTTTT. It encodes CASSPQPALANEKLFF.

The V call is TRBV14, the J call TRBJ2-1, with 12 bases lining up with TRBD2. The CDR3 covers 17 residues. CDR1 is SGHDN, CDR2 FVKESK, per germline. V was clipped by 8 bases and J by 6 bases; unmatched bases: 14. In DNA form, the CDR3 reads TGTGCCAGCGCTATGGGACTAGCGGGCTACAGGGCCAATGAGCAGTTCTTC. It translates to CASAMGLAGYRANEQFF.

The rearrangement joins TRBV4-1 to TRBJ2-2; D remains unclear. The CDR3 sequence is 15 residues long. From germline, CDR1 is MGHRA and CDR2 YSYEKL. The V and J ends lost 1 base and 6 bases respectively, with 12 bases between them. Written as DNA, the CDR3 is TGCGCCAGCAGCCAAGCGGTCCTTTATGCCGGGGAGCTGTTTTTT. Its translation is CASSQAVLYAGELFF.

The genes are TRBV29-1 and TRBJ2-2; D possibly uses TRBD1 or TRBD2 (5 bases each). The CDR3 spans 15 residues. Germline V CDR1 and CDR2: SQVTM, ANQGSEA. V gave up 4 bases and J gave up 1 base, with 13 bases separating them. The CDR3 nucleotides read TGCAGCGTTGGAGGGGCATCTATGAACACCGGGGAGCTGTTTTTT. This encodes CSVGGASMNTGELFF.

This chain's CDR3 is CASSYHNEQFF. In DNA, the CDR3 is TGTGCCAGCAGTTACCACAATGAGCAGTTCTTC. This chain uses TRBV6-5 with TRBJ2-1; D gene uncertain. Per the germline V gene, CDR1 is MNHEY and CDR2 is SVGAGI. The CDR3 runs 11 residues. The germline V and J ends were trimmed by 2 bases and 5 bases, with 1 base remaining between them.

This clone was observed a handful of times. This chain connects TRBV2 to TRBJ1-1; possibly TRBD1 for D (6 bases). Trimming took off 7 bases at V and 5 bases at J, with 14 bases between the two ends. The CDR3 is 13 amino acids. Per the germline V gene, CDR1 is SNHLY and CDR2 is FYNNEI. This CDR3 reads CASKGSGETEAFF. CDR3 nucleotides: TGTGCCAGCAAAGGATCAGGGGAGACTGAAGCTTTCTTT. Supplemented by reference TRBV2 and TRBJ1-1, the full variable domain reads EPEVTQTPSHQVTQMGQEVILRCVPISNHLYFYWYRQILGQKVEFLVSFYNNEISEKSEIFDDQFSVERPDGSNFTLKIRSTKLEDSAMYFCASKGSGETEAFFGQGTRLTVV.

The chain uses TRBV4-1 and TRBJ2-1; 11 nucleotides align to TRBD2. Germline V lookup: CDR1 MGHRA, CDR2 YSYEKL. This CDR3 is built from 16 residues. The trim removed 0 bases at V and 10 bases at J, leaving 8 bases unmatched. CDR3 residues: CASSQEGLAGLLEQFF. CDR3 sequence (DNA): TGCGCCAGCAGCCAAGAAGGACTAGCGGGTCTGCTGGAGCAGTTCTTC.

The sample holds one count of this clone. The chain couples TRBV27 to TRBJ2-7; 7 nucleotides agree with TRBD1. The length of the CDR3 is 15 residues. The V gene's germline CDR1 is MNHEY and CDR2 SMNVEV (reference sequence). J lost 6 bases, V lost 4 bases, and 12 bases had no gene match. CDR3 residues: CASSSKPTGTTEQYF. DNA for the CDR3: TGTGCCAGCAGTTCAAAGCCGACAGGGACCACCGAGCAGTACTTC.

The chain is built from TRBV10-3 and TRBJ2-7; D possibly matches TRBD1 or TRBD2 (5 bases each). Germline loops: CDR1 ENHRY, CDR2 SYGVKD. V was cut by 6 bases and J by 3 bases, with 21 bases left in between. CDR3 length equals 16 residues. The CDR3 DNA sequence: TGTGCCATCAGAGGGACGCCTCTCGGGATGGACTACGAGCAGTACTTC. This sequence encodes CAIRGTPLGMDYEQYF.

The rearrangement links TRBV15 to TRBJ2-5; TRBD2 matches at 7 bases. V gave up 0 bases and J gave up 3 bases; unmatched junction bases: 4. Germline V gene data show CDR1 as LNHNV and CDR2 as YYDKDF (reference sequence). The CDR3 runs 15 residues. The CDR3 coding sequence is TGTGCCACCAGCAGAGAGTGGGGAGGGGAAGAGACCCAGTACTTC. Residues: CATSREWGGEETQYF.

The chain is built from TRBV10-3 and TRBJ2-7; perhaps D is TRBD1 or TRBD2 (5 bases each). The germline V gene has CDR1 ENHRY and CDR2 SYGVKD. This CDR3 region has 12 residues. CDR3 coding DNA: TGTGCTAGAATGGGGGTGGACTACGAGCAGTACTTC. Translated, it gives CARMGVDYEQYF.

The chain uses TRBV4-2 and TRBJ2-4; no firm D call. Germline V gene data show CDR1 as LGHNA and CDR2 as YNFKEQ. V was trimmed by 0 bases and J by 8 bases, leaving 8 bases between them. CDR3 length equals 13 residues. The CDR3 coding sequence is TGTGCCAGCAGCCAAGACTCAAGGGACATTCAGTACTTC. It translates to CASSQDSRDIQYF.

The chain carries TRBV5-6 and TRBJ2-3, with TRBD2 as a possible D gene (5 bases). Germline V gene sequence: CDR1 SGHDT, CDR2 YYEEEE. There are 15 residues in the CDR3. V was cut by 4 bases and J by 1 base, with 13 bases left in between. The DNA of the CDR3 is TGTGCCAGCAGCGCCCCCGCGGAGGGCACAGATACGCAGTATTTT. This sequence encodes CASSAPAEGTDTQYF.

The rearrangement links TRBV7-6 to TRBJ2-2; D is ambiguous. The CDR3 consists of 14 residues. Per germline, CDR1 SGHVS and CDR2 FNYEAQ. V was pared by 4 bases and J by 3 bases, with 9 bases between. The CDR3 region is CASSSPTDTGELFF. The DNA of the CDR3 is TGTGCCAGCAGCTCTCCCACGGACACCGGGGAGCTGTTTTTT.

The V and J genes are TRBV6-1 and TRBJ2-5; D assignment may be TRBD1 or TRBD2 (7 bases each). The germline gives CDR1 MNHNS, CDR2 SASEGT. The V end lost 3 bases, the J end lost 1 base, and 12 bases lay between the germline ends. The length of the CDR3 is 15 residues. The CDR3 here is CASSEGGTVQETQYF. The CDR3 bases are TGTGCCAGCAGTGAGGGGGGGACAGTCCAAGAGACCCAGTACTTC.

This clone was picked up a small number of times. The chain employs TRBV5-1 and TRBJ2-5; D remains ambiguous. Trimming removed 2 bases from V and 2 bases from J, with 1 base in between. Germline CDR1 reads SGHRS; CDR2 reads YFSETQ. CDR3 length: 11 amino acids. The CDR3 sequence: CASSFQETQYF. CDR3 sequence (DNA): TGCGCCAGCAGCTTTCAAGAGACCCAGTACTTC.

The chain is built from TRBV19 and TRBJ2-6; D not resolved. V gave up 3 bases and J gave up 0 bases, with 9 bases separating them. CDR3 size: 16 residues. Germline V gene data show CDR1 as LNHDA and CDR2 as SQIVND (reference sequence). CDR3 residues: CASSMSRRSGANVLTF. DNA for the CDR3: TGTGCCAGTAGTATGAGCCGCCGCTCTGGGGCCAACGTCCTGACTTTC.